This entry describes one T cell receptor beta chain. The sample belongs to a study of blood T cell repertoires in COVID-19. For the study at large: T cells, B-cell-depleted T cells, or PBMCs supplied cDNA or gDNA.

Individuals drawn from 24 US areas were about 18 to 95 years old. Original processing methods: How many nucleated cells were present was estimated from reference gene primer amplification. This table comes from immunoSEQ multiplex PCR, and its TCRdb copy is limited to in-frame clones, with some not included. The D gene and trimming were derived from the DNA, and the V and J assignments and clone size from that table. The table lists 350,000 to 400,000 clones, about nine tenths of them singletons. Germline V gene lookup returns CDR1 SGHAT and CDR2 FQNNGV. There are 15 residues in the CDR3. The V and J ends lost 4 bases and 4 bases, in that order; junction bases with no gene match: 6.

The genes are TRBV11-2 and TRBJ2-1, with 8 bases matching TRBD2. Source material: PBMCs or T cells enriched from blood (not recorded which). The sequence came from a woman between 40 and 55 years old who had been exposed to COVID-19. The CDR3 nucleotides are TGTGCCAGCAGCTACTATAGCGGGGCGTACAATGAGCAGTTCTTC. It is translated as CASSYYSGAYNEQFF.